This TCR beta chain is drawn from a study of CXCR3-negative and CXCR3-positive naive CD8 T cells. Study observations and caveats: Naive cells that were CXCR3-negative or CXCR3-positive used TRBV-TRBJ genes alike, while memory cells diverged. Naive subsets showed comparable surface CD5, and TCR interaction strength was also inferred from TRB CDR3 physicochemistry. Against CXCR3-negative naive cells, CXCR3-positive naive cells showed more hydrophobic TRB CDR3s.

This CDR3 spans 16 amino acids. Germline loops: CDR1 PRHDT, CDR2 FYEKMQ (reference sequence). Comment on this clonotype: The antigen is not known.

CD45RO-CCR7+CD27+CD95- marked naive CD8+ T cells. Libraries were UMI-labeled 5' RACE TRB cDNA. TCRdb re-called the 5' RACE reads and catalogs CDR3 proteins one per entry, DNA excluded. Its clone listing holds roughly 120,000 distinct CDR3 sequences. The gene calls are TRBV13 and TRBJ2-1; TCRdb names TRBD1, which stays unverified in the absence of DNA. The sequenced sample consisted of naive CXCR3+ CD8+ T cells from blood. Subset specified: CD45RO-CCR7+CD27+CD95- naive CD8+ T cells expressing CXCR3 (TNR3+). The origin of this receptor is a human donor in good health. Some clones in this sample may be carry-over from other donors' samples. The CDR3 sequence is CASSLGRDRVFGEQFF.